Listed below are T cell receptor beta chains from one sample, sequenced in a study of T cell responses to AZD1222 COVID-19 vaccine. The table came from immunoSEQ multiplex PCR; TCRdb's copy has only in-frame clones and leaves some out. Among about 120,000 clones, approximately 90% were seen once, and the ten largest hold 2% to 3%. Here the sequenced sample was peripheral blood, taken 28 days after the second AZD1222 dose. The receptors stem from an adult who received the AZD1222 COVID-19 vaccine. Each CDR3 is given with its conserved first and last residue. D genes are given only for firm matches. Where a row states a size, it is once, few, many or the class of an expanded clone; other rows omit it.

clone_size: .
d_call: .
v_call: TRBV24-1
cdr3_length: 17
j_call: TRBJ2-6
cdr3_nt: TGTGCCACCAGTGGTTTGGGTTCCCCCTCTGGGGCCAACGTCCTGACTTTC
cdr3_aa: CATSGLGSPSGANVLTF

clone_size: .
d_call: TRBD1
v_call: TRBV27
cdr3_length: 14
j_call: TRBJ1-5
cdr3_nt: TGTGCCAGCAGTTTGCGGGACAGCCATCAGCCCCAGCATTTT
cdr3_aa: CASSLRDSHQPQHF

clone_size: few
d_call: .
v_call: TRBV10-3
cdr3_length: 12
j_call: TRBJ2-5
cdr3_nt: TGTGCCATCAGTGTGCAACAAGAGACCCAGTACTTC
cdr3_aa: CAISVQQETQYF

clone_size: .
d_call: .
v_call: TRBV7-2
cdr3_length: 14
j_call: TRBJ1-1
cdr3_nt: TGTGCCAGCACCCCACAGACCATGAACACTGAAGCTTTCTTT
cdr3_aa: CASTPQTMNTEAFF

clone_size: once
d_call: .
v_call: TRBV2
cdr3_length: 14
j_call: TRBJ2-4
cdr3_nt: TGTGCCAGCAGTGAGCGGGTCGCGAAAAACATTCAGTACTTC
cdr3_aa: CASSERVAKNIQYF

clone_size: once
d_call: TRBD2
v_call: TRBV18
cdr3_length: 14
j_call: TRBJ2-1
cdr3_nt: TGTGCCAGCTCACCAGCGGGGGTAGGATATGAGCAGTTCTTC
cdr3_aa: CASSPAGVGYEQFF

clone_size: .
d_call: .
v_call: TRBV11-2
cdr3_length: 14
j_call: TRBJ1-4
cdr3_nt: TGTGCCAGCAGCCTTTCGGGGGCTAATGAAAAACTGTTTTTT
cdr3_aa: CASSLSGANEKLFF

clone_size: .
d_call: TRBD1
v_call: TRBV19
cdr3_length: 14
j_call: TRBJ1-2
cdr3_nt: TGTGCCAGTACGATACAGGGGGCTAACTATGGCTACACCTTC
cdr3_aa: CASTIQGANYGYTF

clone_size: .
d_call: TRBD1
v_call: TRBV7-9
cdr3_length: 16
j_call: TRBJ1-4
cdr3_nt: TGTGCCAGCAGCTTACAGGGGGCTGCAACTAATGAAAAACTGTTTTTT
cdr3_aa: CASSLQGAATNEKLFF

clone_size: .
d_call: .
v_call: TRBV18
cdr3_length: 14
j_call: TRBJ1-1
cdr3_nt: TGTGCCAGCTCACCACTACAGGGTTTGGAGGAAGCTTTCTTT
cdr3_aa: CASSPLQGLEEAFF

clone_size: once
d_call: .
v_call: TRBV4-1
cdr3_length: 15
j_call: TRBJ1-2
cdr3_nt: TGCGCCAGCAGCCAAGAGGCGGGGAGGGTCTATGGCTACACCTTC
cdr3_aa: CASSQEAGRVYGYTF

clone_size: .
d_call: .
v_call: TRBV5-1
cdr3_length: 16
j_call: TRBJ1-1
cdr3_nt: TGCGCCAGCAGCTGGCTTATGGGCGGCGAGGGGGCTGAAGCTTTCTTT
cdr3_aa: CASSWLMGGEGAEAFF

clone_size: .
d_call: .
v_call: TRBV7-9
cdr3_length: 14
j_call: TRBJ2-3
cdr3_nt: TGTGCCAGCAGCTTAGCTAGGGGATTCGATACGCAGTATTTT
cdr3_aa: CASSLARGFDTQYF

clone_size: .
d_call: .
v_call: TRBV18
cdr3_length: 12
j_call: TRBJ1-2
cdr3_nt: TGTGCCAGCTCACCGAACGCGAATGGCTACACCTTC
cdr3_aa: CASSPNANGYTF

clone_size: .
d_call: .
v_call: TRBV28
cdr3_length: 14
j_call: TRBJ1-2
cdr3_nt: TGTGCCAGCAGTTCGGCCCCCCCGGGCTATGGCTACACCTTC
cdr3_aa: CASSSAPPGYGYTF

clone_size: .
d_call: .
v_call: TRBV9
cdr3_length: 14
j_call: TRBJ2-1
cdr3_nt: TGTGCCAGCAGCGTAGTGGCGGGGAACGGCGAGCAGTTCTTC
cdr3_aa: CASSVVAGNGEQFF

clone_size: .
d_call: .
v_call: TRBV4-2
cdr3_length: 18
j_call: TRBJ1-6
cdr3_nt: TGTGCCAGCAGCCAACTGCCAGGCGTGAGCTCCTATAATTCACCCCTCCACTTT
cdr3_aa: CASSQLPGVSSYNSPLHF

clone_size: .
d_call: TRBD1
v_call: TRBV5-1
cdr3_length: 15
j_call: TRBJ2-7
cdr3_nt: TGCGCCAGCAGCCCACGGGGACAGAGCTCCTACGAGCAGTACTTC
cdr3_aa: CASSPRGQSSYEQYF

clone_size: .
d_call: TRBD1
v_call: TRBV28
cdr3_length: 17
j_call: TRBJ2-3
cdr3_nt: TGTGCCAGCAGAATTTCCCTAGGACAGGGTGAGACAGATACGCAGTATTTT
cdr3_aa: CASRISLGQGETDTQYF

clone_size: .
d_call: .
v_call: TRBV5-1
cdr3_length: 11
j_call: TRBJ1-1
cdr3_nt: TGCGCCAGCAGCGGAGACGGTGAAGCTTTCTTT
cdr3_aa: CASSGDGEAFF

clone_size: .
d_call: .
v_call: TRBV6-5
cdr3_length: 13
j_call: TRBJ1-6
cdr3_nt: TGTGCCAGCTCCACAGGGACTAATTCACCCCTCCACTTT
cdr3_aa: CASSTGTNSPLHF

clone_size: .
d_call: .
v_call: TRBV9
cdr3_length: 18
j_call: TRBJ1-3
cdr3_nt: TGTGCCAGCAGCGTAGGTGCGGGCGGCAACCCCTCTGGAAACACCATATATTTT
cdr3_aa: CASSVGAGGNPSGNTIYF

clone_size: .
d_call: TRBD2
v_call: TRBV24-1
cdr3_length: 13
j_call: TRBJ2-2
cdr3_nt: TGTGCCACCAGGGGACTAGCGGGCGGGGAGCTGTTTTTT
cdr3_aa: CATRGLAGGELFF

clone_size: .
d_call: TRBD1
v_call: TRBV28
cdr3_length: 13
j_call: TRBJ2-7
cdr3_nt: TGTGCCACCCAGGACAGGGTGGTTGACGAGCAGTACTTC
cdr3_aa: CATQDRVVDEQYF

clone_size: .
d_call: TRBD2
v_call: TRBV7-2
cdr3_length: 17
j_call: TRBJ2-3
cdr3_nt: TGTGCCAGCAGCTCGGGAGCAGCGGGACGGGCGTCAGATACGCAGTATTTT
cdr3_aa: CASSSGAAGRASDTQYF

clone_size: once
d_call: .
v_call: TRBV5-4
cdr3_length: 13
j_call: TRBJ2-4
cdr3_nt: TGTGCCAGCAGCTTGGCCGGGGGCGGTACTTCGGACTTC
cdr3_aa: CASSLAGGGTSDF

clone_size: once
d_call: TRBD1
v_call: TRBV9
cdr3_length: 16
j_call: TRBJ2-7
cdr3_nt: TGTGCCAGCAGCGTAGACCCGGGACAGGGCACCTACGAGCAGTACTTC
cdr3_aa: CASSVDPGQGTYEQYF

clone_size: few
d_call: .
v_call: TRBV11-3
cdr3_length: 14
j_call: TRBJ2-2
cdr3_nt: TGTGCCAGCAGCTGGGGCAGGGGCGTCGGGGAGCTGTTTTTT
cdr3_aa: CASSWGRGVGELFF

clone_size: .
d_call: TRBD1
v_call: TRBV6-5
cdr3_length: 14
j_call: TRBJ1-2
cdr3_nt: TGTGCCAGCAGCCCCGGACAGGGGCCGGCTGGCTACACCTTC
cdr3_aa: CASSPGQGPAGYTF

clone_size: .
d_call: .
v_call: TRBV5-4
cdr3_length: 15
j_call: TRBJ2-1
cdr3_nt: TGTGCCAGCAGCTTGTTGGGTCCTTCCTACAATGAGCAGTTCTTC
cdr3_aa: CASSLLGPSYNEQFF

clone_size: .
d_call: .
v_call: TRBV5-5
cdr3_length: 12
j_call: TRBJ2-3
cdr3_nt: TGTGCCAGCAGCTTGGAAAGGGGAACGCAGTATTTT
cdr3_aa: CASSLERGTQYF

clone_size: .
d_call: .
v_call: TRBV5-1
cdr3_length: 18
j_call: TRBJ2-2
cdr3_nt: TGCGCCAGCAGCTTTACAACCAGGACCACTACGAACACCGGGGAGCTGTTTTTT
cdr3_aa: CASSFTTRTTTNTGELFF

clone_size: .
d_call: .
v_call: TRBV4-2
cdr3_length: 15
j_call: TRBJ1-2
cdr3_nt: TGTGCCAGCAGCCAAACAGGGCACCCTAACTATGGCTACACCTTC
cdr3_aa: CASSQTGHPNYGYTF

clone_size: .
d_call: .
v_call: TRBV5-4
cdr3_length: 12
j_call: TRBJ1-2
cdr3_nt: TGTGCCAGCAGCGCCGAAGGTTACGGCTACACCTTC
cdr3_aa: CASSAEGYGYTF

clone_size: .
d_call: TRBD1
v_call: TRBV18
cdr3_length: 14
j_call: TRBJ1-2
cdr3_nt: TGTGCCAGCTCACCATCGGGACAGCACTATGGCTACACCTTC
cdr3_aa: CASSPSGQHYGYTF

clone_size: .
d_call: .
v_call: TRBV18
cdr3_length: 14
j_call: TRBJ1-6
cdr3_nt: TGTGCCAGCTCACCGGGAGGGACCGACTCACCCCTCCACTTT
cdr3_aa: CASSPGGTDSPLHF

clone_size: .
d_call: .
v_call: TRBV7-2
cdr3_length: 11
j_call: TRBJ2-1
cdr3_nt: TGTGCCAGCAGCTTAGCCTGGGAGCAGTTCTTC
cdr3_aa: CASSLAWEQFF

clone_size: .
d_call: TRBD1
v_call: TRBV11-3
cdr3_length: 15
j_call: TRBJ1-5
cdr3_nt: TGTGCCAGCCGGACCGGGACAGCCCCAAATCAGCCCCAGCATTTT
cdr3_aa: CASRTGTAPNQPQHF

clone_size: .
d_call: .
v_call: TRBV5-8
cdr3_length: 15
j_call: TRBJ1-5
cdr3_nt: TGTGCCAGCAGCTTGGGAGGGGGACTCGGTCAGCCCCAGCATTTT
cdr3_aa: CASSLGGGLGQPQHF